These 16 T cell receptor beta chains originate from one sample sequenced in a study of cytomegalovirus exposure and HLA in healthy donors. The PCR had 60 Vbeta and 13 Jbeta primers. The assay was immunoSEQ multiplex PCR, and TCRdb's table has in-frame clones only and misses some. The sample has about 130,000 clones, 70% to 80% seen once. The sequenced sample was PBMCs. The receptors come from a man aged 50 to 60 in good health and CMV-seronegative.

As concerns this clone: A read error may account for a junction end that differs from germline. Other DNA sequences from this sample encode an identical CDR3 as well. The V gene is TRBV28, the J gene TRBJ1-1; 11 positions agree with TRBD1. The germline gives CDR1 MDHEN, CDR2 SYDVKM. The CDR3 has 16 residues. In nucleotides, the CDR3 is TGTGCCAGCAGTCTGGACAGGGGGCTATTTAACACCGAAGCTTTCTTT. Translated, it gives CASSLDRGLFNTEAFF.

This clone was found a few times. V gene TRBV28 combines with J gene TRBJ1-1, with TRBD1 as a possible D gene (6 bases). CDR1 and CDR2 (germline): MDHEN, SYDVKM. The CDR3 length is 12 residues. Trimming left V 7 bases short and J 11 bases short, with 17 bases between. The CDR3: CASKGDARHAFF. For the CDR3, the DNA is TGTGCCAGCAAGGGGGACGCGCGACACGCTTTCTTT.

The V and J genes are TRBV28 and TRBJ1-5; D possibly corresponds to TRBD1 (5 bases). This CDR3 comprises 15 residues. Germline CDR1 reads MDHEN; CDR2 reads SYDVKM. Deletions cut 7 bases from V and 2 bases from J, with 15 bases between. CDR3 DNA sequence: TGTGCCAGCACCCAGGGTGGGCCGCGCAATCAGCCCCAGCATTTT. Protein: CASTQGGPRNQPQHF.

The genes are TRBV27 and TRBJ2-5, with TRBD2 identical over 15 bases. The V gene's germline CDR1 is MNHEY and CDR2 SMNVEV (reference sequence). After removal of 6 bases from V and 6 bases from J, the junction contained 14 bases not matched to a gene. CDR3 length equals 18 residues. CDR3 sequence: CASRWPRTSGRAWKTQYF. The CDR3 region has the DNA TGTGCCAGCAGATGGCCGCGGACTAGCGGGAGGGCCTGGAAGACCCAGTACTTC.

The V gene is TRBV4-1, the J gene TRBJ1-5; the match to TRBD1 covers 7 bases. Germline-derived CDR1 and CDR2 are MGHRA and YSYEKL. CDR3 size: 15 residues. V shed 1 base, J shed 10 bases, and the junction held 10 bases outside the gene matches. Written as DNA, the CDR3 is TGCGCCAGCAGCCAAGGGACAGGCTATGAGTATCCCCAGCATTTT. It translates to CASSQGTGYEYPQHF.

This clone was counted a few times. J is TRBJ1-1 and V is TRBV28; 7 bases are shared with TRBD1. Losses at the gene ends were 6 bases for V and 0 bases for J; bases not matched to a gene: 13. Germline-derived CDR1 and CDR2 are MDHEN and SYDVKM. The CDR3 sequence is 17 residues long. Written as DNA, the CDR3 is TGTGCCAGCAGCCCCACAGGGGACGGCGTTATGAACACTGAAGCTTTCTTT. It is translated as CASSPTGDGVMNTEAFF. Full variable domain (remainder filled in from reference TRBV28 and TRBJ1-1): DVKVTQSSRYLVKRTGEKVFLECVQDMDHENMFWYRQDPGLGLRLIYFSYDVKMKEKGDIPEGYSVSREKKERFSLILESASTNQTSMYLCASSPTGDGVMNTEAFFGQGTRLTVV.

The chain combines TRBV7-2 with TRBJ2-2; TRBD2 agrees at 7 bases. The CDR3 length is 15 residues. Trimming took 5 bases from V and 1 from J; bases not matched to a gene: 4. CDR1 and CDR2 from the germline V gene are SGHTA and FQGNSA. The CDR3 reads CASSPSGVNTGELFF. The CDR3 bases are TGTGCCAGCAGCCCCAGCGGGGTGAACACCGGGGAGCTGTTTTTT.

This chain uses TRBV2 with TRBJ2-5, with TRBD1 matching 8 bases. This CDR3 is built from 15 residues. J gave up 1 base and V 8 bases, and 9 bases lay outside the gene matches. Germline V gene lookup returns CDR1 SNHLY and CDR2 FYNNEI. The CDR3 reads CASRNLGQGQETQYF. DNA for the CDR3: TGTGCCAGCCGAAACCTCGGACAGGGCCAAGAGACCCAGTACTTC.

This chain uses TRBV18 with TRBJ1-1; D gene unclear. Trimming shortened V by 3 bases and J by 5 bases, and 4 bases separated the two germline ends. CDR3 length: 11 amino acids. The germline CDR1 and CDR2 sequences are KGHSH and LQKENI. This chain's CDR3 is CASSPETEAFF. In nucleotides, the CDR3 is TGTGCCAGCTCACCCGAGACTGAAGCTTTCTTT.

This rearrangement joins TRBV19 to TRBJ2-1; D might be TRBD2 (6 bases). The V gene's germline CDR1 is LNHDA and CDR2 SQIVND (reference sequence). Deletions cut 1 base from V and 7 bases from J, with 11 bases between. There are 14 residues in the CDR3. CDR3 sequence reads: CASSIGGNENEQFF. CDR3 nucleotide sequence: TGTGCCAGTAGTATAGGCGGGAACGAGAATGAGCAGTTCTTC.

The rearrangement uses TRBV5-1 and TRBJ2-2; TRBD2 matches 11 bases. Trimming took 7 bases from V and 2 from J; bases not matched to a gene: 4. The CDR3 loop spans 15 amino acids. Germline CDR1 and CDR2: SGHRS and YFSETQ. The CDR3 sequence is CASGGTSGNTGELFF. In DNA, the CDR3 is TGCGCCAGCGGTGGGACTAGCGGAAACACCGGGGAGCTGTTTTTT.

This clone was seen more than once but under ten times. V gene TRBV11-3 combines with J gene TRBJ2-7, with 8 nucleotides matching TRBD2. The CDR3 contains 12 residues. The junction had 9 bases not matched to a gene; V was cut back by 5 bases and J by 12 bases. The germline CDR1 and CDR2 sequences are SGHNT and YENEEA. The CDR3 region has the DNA TGTGCCAGCAGCCCCCCCGGGGGGGTACCGTACTTC. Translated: CASSPPGGVPYF.

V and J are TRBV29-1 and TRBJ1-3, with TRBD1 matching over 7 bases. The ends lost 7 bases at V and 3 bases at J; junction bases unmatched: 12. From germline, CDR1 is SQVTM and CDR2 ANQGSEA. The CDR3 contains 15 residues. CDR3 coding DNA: TGCAGCGGAACAGGACAGGCGGGCGGTGGAAACACCATATATTTT. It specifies CSGTGQAGGGNTIYF. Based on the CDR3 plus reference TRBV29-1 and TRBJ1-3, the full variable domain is SAVISQKPSRDICQRGTSLTIQCQVDSQVTMMFWYRQQPGQSLTLIATANQGSEATYESGFVIDKFPISRPNLTFSTLTVSNMSPEDSSIYLCSGTGQAGGGNTIYFGEGSWLTVV.

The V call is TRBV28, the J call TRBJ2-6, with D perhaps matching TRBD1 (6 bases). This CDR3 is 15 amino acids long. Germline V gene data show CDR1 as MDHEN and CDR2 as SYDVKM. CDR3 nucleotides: TGTGCGACATGTCCCGGACAGCCTGGGGCCAACGTCCTGACTTTC. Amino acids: CATCPGQPGANVLTF.

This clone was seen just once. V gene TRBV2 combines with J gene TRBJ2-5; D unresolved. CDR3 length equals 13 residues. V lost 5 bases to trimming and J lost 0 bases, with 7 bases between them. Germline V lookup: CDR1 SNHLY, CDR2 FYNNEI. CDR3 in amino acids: CASSREYQETQYF. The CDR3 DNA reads TGTGCCAGCAGTCGAGAGTACCAAGAGACCCAGTACTTC.

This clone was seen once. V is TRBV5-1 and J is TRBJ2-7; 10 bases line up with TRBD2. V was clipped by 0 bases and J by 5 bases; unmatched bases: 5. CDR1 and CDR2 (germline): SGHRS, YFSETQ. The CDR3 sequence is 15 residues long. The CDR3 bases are TGCGCCAGCAGCTTGGTCGGGCTAGCGGGAGACGAGCAGTACTTC. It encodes CASSLVGLAGDEQYF.